This paragraph covers one T cell receptor (beta chain) sequence. Its antigen is still unknown. The record originates from a study of OX40 agonist ivuxolimab in advanced cancers. Study results and caveats: On average, CD8+ T cells showed a greater number of expanded clones than CD4+. Both blood CD4+ and CD8+ T cells showed clonal growth by week 6 at 0.1 to 3.0 mg/kg.

The CDR3 spans 14 residues. The V end lost 2 bases, the J end lost 5 bases, and 12 bases lay between the germline ends. Germline CDR1 and CDR2: MNHNY and SVGAGI (reference sequence). Blood samples were obtained at baseline, cycle 4 day 1, and cycle 7 day 1. TCRdb's copy holds only in-frame clones and misses some; the assay was immunoSEQ multiplex PCR. The sample includes tens of thousands of clones, around 94% seen only once; the top ten take around 10%. Sequences were derived from CD4+ or CD8+ T cells sorted from blood, sampled in a trial of the OX40 agonist ivuxolimab. The chain recombines TRBV6-6 with TRBJ2-5; tentative D call: TRBD1 (5 bases). The TCR comes from an adult with an advanced solid tumor such as melanoma, head and neck, liver or kidney cancer. Here the CDR3 DNA reads TGTGCCAGCAGTTACGGGGCAGGGCCTGAGACCCAGTACTTC. This codes for CASSYGAGPETQYF.